Sequencing of this T cell receptor (beta chain) was carried out in a study of T cells in Graves' hyperthyroidism and ophthalmopathy. Germline-derived CDR1 and CDR2 are MNHEY and SMNVEV (reference sequence). The CDR3 is 15 amino acids. The V end lost 0 bases, the J end lost 8 bases, and 13 bases lay between the germline ends. Using RNA transcripts as the source, TCR beta CDR3 regions were amplified. HTBI primers were the set used in a first-round RT-PCR of the TCR CDR3. TCRdb redid the calling of the multiplex PCR reads with MiXCR, one entry per CDR3 protein. The sample records approximately 98,000 distinct CDR3 sequences, approximately 39% being singletons. This clonotype was detected ten times or more.

Sample: peripheral blood or thyroid tissue (not recorded which). This chain uses TRBV27 with TRBJ1-4, with TRBD1 as a possible D gene (5 bases). This receptor was identified in a woman in her twenties or thirties with Graves' hyperthyroidism. CDR3 amino acids: CASSLSGATWEKLFF. The CDR3 bases are TGTGCCAGCAGTTTATCCGGGGCGACATGGGAAAAACTGTTTTTT.